Below, 2 T cell receptor beta chains from the same sample are listed, as sequenced in a study of blood T cell repertoires in COVID-19. Using immunoSEQ multiplex PCR, the repertoire was profiled, and TCRdb retains in-frame clones only, with some absent. The sample lists some 180,000 clones, around 86% occurring once. Sequencing was done on a sample of PBMCs or T cells enriched from blood (not recorded which). These receptors were obtained from a woman aged 40-49 years in a cohort exposed to, infected with or recovered from COVID-19 (not recorded which).

The genes are TRBV3-1 (or the pseudogene TRBV3-2) and TRBJ2-5; tentatively, D is TRBD2 (5 bases). V was pared by 4 bases and J by 2 bases, with 11 bases between. CDR3 length equals 14 residues. Germline V gene lookup returns CDR1 LGHDT and CDR2 YNNKEL (reference sequence). The CDR3 sequence: CASSRVAGQETQYF. As DNA, the CDR3 is TGTGCCAGCAGCCGTGTCGCGGGTCAAGAGACCCAGTACTTC.

This sequence joins TRBV2 and TRBJ1-1, with 7 nucleotides matching TRBD1. J was trimmed by 1 base and V by 6 bases; bases with no gene match: 5. The CDR3 length is 14 residues. The germline V gene has CDR1 SNHLY and CDR2 FYNNEI. The CDR3 coding sequence is TGTGCCAGCAGAACAGGGGCAGGGAACACTGAAGCTTTCTTT. Amino acids: CASRTGAGNTEAFF.